The 24 T cell receptor beta chains presented below share a single source sample, sequenced in a study of T cell responses to AZD1222 COVID-19 vaccine. Clones were sequenced by immunoSEQ multiplex PCR, and TCRdb holds only the in-frame ones, with some missing. The sample consists of some 90,000 clones, 85% to 90% of them appearing once. Source: peripheral blood, taken 28 days after the second AZD1222 dose. The receptors here all came from an adult who received the AZD1222 COVID-19 vaccine.

This rearrangement joins TRBV18 to TRBJ1-1; 7 nucleotides align to TRBD1. CDR3 size: 14 residues. Germline lookup yields CDR1 KGHSH and CDR2 LQKENI. V shed 6 bases, J shed 4 bases, and the junction held 8 bases outside the gene matches. The CDR3 loop is CASSRQGLSTEAFF. The CDR3 DNA is TGTGCCAGCTCCCGACAGGGACTATCCACTGAAGCTTTCTTT.

The chain has TRBV7-2 and TRBJ1-1; TRBD1 matches 7 bases. The CDR3 runs 14 residues. V was clipped by 3 bases and J by 5 bases; unmatched bases: 6. From germline, CDR1 is SGHTA and CDR2 FQGNSA. CDR3 nucleotide sequence: TGTGCCAGCAGCTTTTCCAGGGGGGGGACTGAAGCTTTCTTT. It specifies CASSFSRGGTEAFF.

This clone was counted a single time. The rearrangement links TRBV6-2 or TRBV6-3 to TRBJ1-2; D gene unclear. The CDR3 length is 12 residues. V dropped 5 bases and J dropped 5 bases, with 9 bases sitting between them. Germline V gene data show CDR1 as MNHEY and CDR2 as SVGEGT. The CDR3 nucleotides read TGTGCCAGCAGTGACAACCTGTATGGCTACACCTTC. This translates into CASSDNLYGYTF.

The chain joins TRBV7-7 to TRBJ2-6; D is unresolved. V lost 5 bases to trimming and J lost 0 bases, with 11 bases between them. The germline V gene has CDR1 SSHAT and CDR2 FNYEAQ (reference sequence). The CDR3 runs to 16 residues. The CDR3 region has the DNA TGTGCCAGCAGCGCCGGACGGCACTCTGGGGCCAACGTCCTGACTTTC. Protein sequence: CASSAGRHSGANVLTF.

This chain links TRBV28 with TRBJ1-1; D is unclear. Germline lookup yields CDR1 MDHEN and CDR2 SYDVKM. V dropped 3 bases and J dropped 12 bases, with 17 bases sitting between them. The CDR3 extends over 13 amino acids. The CDR3 loop reads CASSLGMGLTTFF. DNA of the CDR3: TGTGCCAGCAGTTTGGGGATGGGTCTGACAACTTTCTTT.

This clone occurred once. The CDR3 DNA follows: TGTGCCAGCAGCTTGAGGACTAGCGGGGGGGAGGACAATGAGCAGTTCTTC. It encodes CASSLRTSGGEDNEQFF. This chain connects TRBV5-4 to TRBJ2-1, with 15 nucleotides matching TRBD2. Germline V gene data show CDR1 as SGHNT and CDR2 as YYREEE (reference sequence). This CDR3 is 17 amino acids long. With V trimmed by 1 base and J by 5 bases, 4 bases remained unmatched.

The chain has TRBV5-4 and TRBJ1-2; 9 bases agree with TRBD1. Germline CDR1 and CDR2: SGHNT and YYREEE (reference sequence). V lost 4 bases to trimming and J lost 5 bases; unmatched junction nucleotides: 6. This CDR3 comprises 14 residues. In DNA form, the CDR3 reads TGTGCCAGCAGCATAGGGGGACAGGGATATGGCTACACCTTC. The encoded protein is CASSIGGQGYGYTF. Looking up the rest from reference TRBV5-4 and TRBJ1-2 gives the full variable domain: ETGVTQSPTHLIKTRGQQVTLRCSSQSGHNTVSWYQQALGQGPQFIFQYYREEENGRGNFPPRFSGLQFPNYSSELNVNALELDDSALYLCASSIGGQGYGYTFGSGTRLTVV.

This clone was detected a few times. V and J are TRBV3-1 (or the pseudogene TRBV3-2) and TRBJ2-3; 7 positions match TRBD2. This CDR3 has 15 amino acids. Germline assignment: CDR1 LGHDT and CDR2 YNNKEL (reference sequence). V was clipped by 1 base and J by 2 bases; unmatched bases: 3. CDR3 sequence reads: CASSQAGGNTDTQYF. The DNA of the CDR3 is TGTGCCAGCAGCCAAGCCGGGGGGAACACAGATACGCAGTATTTT.

The chain carries TRBV2 and TRBJ1-4; D call uncertain. Germline CDR1 and CDR2: SNHLY and FYNNEI. The V end was cut by 9 bases, the J end by 7 bases, with 15 bases between. This CDR3 comprises 13 residues. This chain's CDR3 is CASITDLGEKLFF. CDR3 coding DNA: TGTGCCAGTATTACAGATTTAGGTGAAAAACTGTTTTTT.

The chain combines TRBV5-6 with TRBJ1-6; 7 nucleotides match TRBD1. Trimming removed 6 bases from V and 7 bases from J; junction bases left unmatched: 7. In germline, CDR1 is SGHDT, CDR2 YYEEEE. The CDR3 contains 14 residues. For the CDR3, the DNA is TGTGCCAGCACCGAGACAGGGACGAATTCACCCCTCCACTTT. Translation: CASTETGTNSPLHF.

The chain combines TRBV18 with TRBJ2-5, with D perhaps being TRBD1 or TRBD2 (5 bases each). From germline, CDR1 is KGHSH and CDR2 LQKENI. The CDR3 runs 15 residues. V was shortened by 2 bases and J by 4 bases, with 14 bases between the two germline ends. This CDR3 reads CASSPIMGDVETQYF. Written as DNA, the CDR3 is TGTGCCAGCTCACCAATCATGGGGGACGTAGAGACCCAGTACTTC.

The chain employs TRBV19 and TRBJ1-5; D is uncertain. Trimming stripped 3 bases from V and 1 base from J, with 13 bases between. CDR3 length equals 16 residues. Germline assignment: CDR1 LNHDA and CDR2 SQIVND (reference sequence). The CDR3 DNA reads TGTGCCAGTAGTATTTCCGCCCCCAGGAGCAATCAGCCCCAGCATTTT. Its protein is CASSISAPRSNQPQHF. The variable domain in full, completed from reference TRBV19 and TRBJ1-5, reads DGGITQSPKYLFRKEGQNVTLSCEQNLNHDAMYWYRQDPGQGLRLIYYSQIVNDFQKGDIAEGYSVSREKKESFPLTVTSAQKNPTAFYLCASSISAPRSNQPQHFGDGTRLSIL.

This chain joins TRBV2 and TRBJ2-2; D unclear. CDR3 length: 13 amino acids. In germline, CDR1 is SNHLY, CDR2 FYNNEI. Between the trimmed V and J ends, which lost 7 bases and 0 bases, there was a span of 6 bases. The CDR3 protein is CASNPTNTGELFF. Here the CDR3 DNA reads TGTGCCAGCAACCCGACGAACACCGGGGAGCTGTTTTTT.

The chain couples TRBV5-1 to TRBJ2-6; D may be TRBD1 (6 bases). The germline CDR1 and CDR2 sequences are SGHRS and YFSETQ. V gave up 5 bases and J gave up 0 bases, with 12 bases separating them. The CDR3 extends over 16 amino acids. This chain's CDR3 is CASSETGSSGANVLTF. The CDR3 bases are TGCGCCAGCAGTGAAACAGGGAGCTCTGGGGCCAACGTCCTGACTTTC.

The chain carries TRBV3-1 (or the pseudogene TRBV3-2) and TRBJ2-5; no firm D call. With 6 bases removed from V and 2 bases from J, the gap between germline ends came to 16 bases. Per germline, CDR1 LGHDT and CDR2 YNNKEL (reference sequence). The length of the CDR3 is 15 residues. CDR3 sequence reads: CASSRVTNRQETQYF. CDR3 bases: TGTGCCAGCAGTCGCGTGACCAACCGACAAGAGACCCAGTACTTC.

The J gene is TRBJ2-1, the V gene TRBV4-1, with D possibly TRBD2 on 6 matching bases. The CDR3 is 15 residues long. CDR1 is MGHRA and CDR2 is YSYEKL in the germline V gene. The V and J ends lost 0 bases and 6 bases respectively, with 12 bases between them. This CDR3 reads CASSQDPGGGNEQFF. The DNA of the CDR3 is TGCGCCAGCAGCCAAGATCCCGGGGGAGGCAATGAGCAGTTCTTC.

V gene TRBV19 combines with J gene TRBJ2-3; TRBD1 or TRBD2 may be the D gene (5 bases each). The V end was cut by 0 bases, the J end by 2 bases, with 12 bases between. In germline, CDR1 is LNHDA, CDR2 SQIVND (reference sequence). The CDR3 sequence is 16 residues long. CDR3 bases: TGTGCCAGTAGTATAGAGGGGGACGGAATCACAGATACGCAGTATTTT. Residues: CASSIEGDGITDTQYF.

The V call is TRBV3-1 (or the pseudogene TRBV3-2), the J call TRBJ2-1; possible D gene TRBD1, 5 bases. Germline CDR1 reads LGHDT; CDR2 reads YNNKEL (reference sequence). Between the trimmed V and J ends, which lost 5 bases and 0 bases, there was a span of 11 bases. The CDR3 extends over 15 amino acids. The CDR3 DNA reads as TGTGCCAGCAGCGACAGACAGAGCTCCTACAATGAGCAGTTCTTC. This sequence encodes CASSDRQSSYNEQFF.

The table lists this clone with a count of one. CDR3 sequence: CASRATRYGYTF. In DNA form, the CDR3 reads TGTGCCAGTAGGGCGACCCGCTATGGCTACACCTTC. This rearrangement joins TRBV19 to TRBJ1-2; no clear D. Trimming removed 6 bases from V and 4 bases from J, with 9 bases in between. Germline CDR1 and CDR2: LNHDA and SQIVND (reference sequence). The CDR3 length is 12 residues.

The genes are TRBV3-1 (or the pseudogene TRBV3-2) and TRBJ2-5, with 14 bases matching TRBD2. The length of the CDR3 is 13 residues. V lost 11 bases to trimming and J lost 3 bases; unmatched junction nucleotides: 2. The germline V gene encodes CDR1 LGHDT and CDR2 YNNKEL (reference sequence). This CDR3 reads CASGLAGEETQYF. CDR3 DNA sequence: TGTGCCTCGGGACTAGCGGGAGAAGAGACCCAGTACTTC.

The chain is built from TRBV5-1 and TRBJ1-2, with TRBD1 identical over 7 bases. Germline assignment: CDR1 SGHRS and CDR2 YFSETQ. This CDR3 comprises 16 residues. With 1 base clipped from V and 4 bases from J, the junction kept 10 bases outside the gene matches. The CDR3 DNA reads as TGCGCCAGCAGCTTGTCGGGACAGAGGGTCGGCTATGGCTACACCTTC. Protein: CASSLSGQRVGYGYTF. The full variable domain, rest sourced from reference TRBV5-1 and TRBJ1-2, is KAGVTQTPRYLIKTRGQQVTLSCSPISGHRSVSWYQQTPGQGLQFLFEYFSETQRNKGNFPGRFSGRQFSNSRSEMNVSTLELGDSALYLCASSLSGQRVGYGYTFGSGTRLTVV.

The chain employs TRBV15 and TRBJ2-3; 13 bases map to TRBD2. With V trimmed by 4 bases and J by 8 bases, 12 bases remained unmatched. Germline V CDR1 and CDR2: LNHNV, YYDKDF (reference sequence). This CDR3 has 17 amino acids. Here the CDR3 reads CATSKTGTSGAQRTQYF. CDR3 DNA sequence: TGTGCCACCAGCAAAACCGGGACTAGCGGGGCACAACGTACGCAGTATTTT.

The chain couples TRBV28 to TRBJ1-3; a weak D match, TRBD1 (5 bases). Germline CDR1 is MDHEN and CDR2 is SYDVKM. V shed 7 bases and J shed 4 bases, with 8 bases lying between them. The CDR3 length is 12 residues. CDR3 sequence reads: CASMQGGNTIYF. As DNA, the CDR3 is TGTGCCAGCATGCAGGGCGGAAACACCATATATTTT. The complete variable domain, with remaining parts taken from reference TRBV28 and TRBJ1-3, reads DVKVTQSSRYLVKRTGEKVFLECVQDMDHENMFWYRQDPGLGLRLIYFSYDVKMKEKGDIPEGYSVSREKKERFSLILESASTNQTSMYLCASMQGGNTIYFGEGSWLTVV.

The gene calls are TRBV11-2 and TRBJ2-7; the D call may be TRBD1 or TRBD2 (5 bases each). The V and J ends lost 3 bases and 0 bases respectively, with 9 bases between them. The CDR3 totals 14 residues. Germline assignment: CDR1 SGHAT and CDR2 FQNNGV. This CDR3 is CASSLGTGSYEQYF. CDR3 bases: TGTGCCAGCAGCTTGGGGACCGGCTCCTACGAGCAGTACTTC.